The 26 T cell receptor beta chains below were found in one sample sequenced in a study of T cells in Graves' hyperthyroidism and ophthalmopathy (dated by TCRdb to between 2017 and 2020). Libraries were prepared through multiplex PCR. TCRdb shows the sequencer as Illumina HiSeq 2000. Amplification of TCR beta CDR3 regions was carried out from RNA transcripts. The TCR CDR3 was subjected to a first round of RT-PCR using the HTBI primer set and the Qiagen OneStep RT-PCR kit. TCRdb reanalyzed the raw reads on its own, using fastp at Q25 for trimming and MiXCR for clone calling, and kept in-frame beta chains. For every CDR3 protein sequence, its rows merge into one entry that carries the most common genes and DNA. The sample data list about 550,000 distinct CDR3 sequences, and roughly 20% of these were observed just once. The ten largest account for about 25% of the sample. The sequencing input was blood. These receptors all stem from a young man with Graves' hyperthyroidism.

J is TRBJ1-2 and V is TRBV12-3 or TRBV12-4, with a weak D call TRBD1 (5 bases). Trimming took 5 bases from V and 8 from J, leaving 12 bases between them. This CDR3 region has 12 residues. CDR3 coding DNA: TGTGCCAGCAGTCCTGGAGGACAAGGCTACACCTTC. As protein: CASSPGGQGYTF.

This clonotype was observed a handful of times. The chain joins TRBV28 to TRBJ1-2, with D unresolved. Germline assignment: CDR1 MDHEN and CDR2 SYDVKM. V was cut by 5 bases and J by 4 bases, with 8 bases left in between. CDR3 length: 12 amino acids. The CDR3 here is CASSRKGYGYTF. CDR3 nucleotide sequence: TGTGCCAGCAGTCGAAAGGGCTATGGCTACACCTTC.

In its sample, this clonotype was seen a few times. This sequence joins TRBV24-1 and TRBJ1-2; D is unresolved. The V end lost 4 bases, the J end lost 2 bases, and 10 bases lay between the germline ends. The length of the CDR3 is 14 residues. Germline lookup yields CDR1 KGHDR and CDR2 SFDVKD. The CDR3 region is CATSEARVNYGYTF. The CDR3 region has the DNA TGTGCCACCAGTGAAGCCAGAGTGAACTATGGCTACACCTTC.

This clonotype was counted many times. The rearrangement uses TRBV6-1 and TRBJ1-2; D is possibly TRBD1 (6 bases). This CDR3 spans 13 amino acids. The ends were cut back, 6 bases at V and 6 bases at J, with 14 bases in the middle. Germline CDR1 and CDR2: MNHNS and SASEGT. The CDR3 reads CASRAGVLHGYTF. The CDR3 DNA follows: TGTGCCAGCAGGGCAGGGGTTTTACATGGCTACACCTTC.

The table lists this clonotype with many counts. This sequence joins TRBV6-5 and TRBJ2-2; 7 positions match TRBD2. CDR3 length: 16 residues. J was trimmed by 1 base and V by 7 bases; bases with no gene match: 9. Germline values: CDR1 MNHEY, CDR2 SVGAGI. CDR3 nucleotides: TGTGCCAGCAACTTAGGGACTACCCTGAACACCGGGGAGCTGTTTTTT. It codes for CASNLGTTLNTGELFF.

This clonotype turned up a few times. This chain uses TRBV29-1 with TRBJ2-7; D is possibly TRBD1 (6 bases). V lost 7 bases to trimming and J lost 0 bases, with 10 bases between them. The CDR3 covers 12 residues. Germline lookup yields CDR1 SQVTM and CDR2 ANQGSEA. CDR3: CSGRTDSYEQYF. The CDR3 nucleotides read TGCAGCGGGCGGACAGACTCCTACGAGCAGTACTTC.

This clonotype was counted a few times. An end of the junction differs from the germline gene, which may be a read error. This rearrangement joins TRBV4-1 to TRBJ1-1; D is uncertain. CDR1 and CDR2 from the germline V gene are MGHRA and YSYEKL. The CDR3 runs 11 residues. This CDR3 is CSSSQATEAFF. CDR3 coding DNA: TGCTCCAGCAGCCAGGCGACTGAAGCTTTCTTT.

This clonotype was seen at least ten times. This sequence joins TRBV2 and TRBJ1-2; tentative D call: TRBD1 (5 bases). Germline V gene data show CDR1 as SNHLY and CDR2 as FYNNEI. V shed 3 bases and J shed 4 bases, with 12 bases lying between them. The CDR3 totals 14 residues. In nucleotides, the CDR3 is TGTGCCAGCAGTGATGGCAGGGAGGTCTATGGCTACACCTTC. Residues: CASSDGREVYGYTF.

This clonotype was counted ten times or more. The J gene is TRBJ2-7, the V gene TRBV12-3 or TRBV12-4, with TRBD1 matching 9 bases. The CDR3 has 15 residues. Trimming took 5 bases from V and 5 from J; bases not matched to a gene: 10. The CDR3 region is CASSRTGGDKDEQYF. The CDR3 DNA follows: TGTGCCAGCAGTAGAACAGGGGGCGATAAGGACGAGCAGTACTTC.

This clonotype was recorded at least ten times. The V and J genes are TRBV5-1 and TRBJ1-1; TRBD1 agrees at 8 bases. This CDR3 has 14 residues. Germline values: CDR1 SGHRS, CDR2 YFSETQ. V was pared by 3 bases and J by 4 bases, with 5 bases of the junction left unmatched. In nucleotides, the CDR3 is TGCGCCAGCAGCTCAGACGACAGGGGCACTGAAGCTTTCTTT. Its translation: CASSSDDRGTEAFF.

This clonotype was counted ten times or more. The V and J genes are TRBV28 and TRBJ2-7; possible D gene TRBD1, 6 bases. CDR1 and CDR2 from the germline V gene are MDHEN and SYDVKM. The CDR3 totals 17 residues. V was cut by 5 bases and J by 5 bases, with 25 bases left in between. The DNA for the CDR3 is TGTGCCAGCAGTCTCCTCAGACAGGCCCCGCGTCTCCACGAGCAGTACTTC. Protein: CASSLLRQAPRLHEQYF.

At least ten counts were recorded for this clonotype. The gene calls are TRBV28 and TRBJ1-5; D remains ambiguous. Germline CDR1 is MDHEN and CDR2 is SYDVKM. The V gene lost 4 bases and the J gene lost 3 bases, with 16 bases spanning the gap. This CDR3 region has 16 residues. The CDR3 region has the DNA TGTGCCAGCAGTTCCCCTCGGGGAGGGTTCAATCAGCCCCAGCATTTT. Residues: CASSSPRGGFNQPQHF.

The chain joins TRBV2 to TRBJ2-5, with 9 positions matching TRBD2. V was clipped by 2 bases and J by 4 bases; unmatched bases: 5. The CDR3 sequence is 15 residues long. From germline, CDR1 is SNHLY and CDR2 FYNNEI. The CDR3 DNA sequence: TGTGCCAGCAGTGAACCGGGACTAGCATCAGAGACCCAGTACTTC. Protein: CASSEPGLASETQYF.

This clonotype has at least ten counts. V and J are TRBV4-1 and TRBJ1-1; maybe TRBD1 (5 bases). CDR1 MGHRA and CDR2 YSYEKL come from the germline V gene. Trimming removed 4 bases from V and 5 bases from J, with 11 bases in between. The CDR3 loop spans 13 amino acids. Here the CDR3 DNA reads TGCGCCAGCAGCCTTAAAGAGGGGACTGAAGCTTTCTTT. Amino acids: CASSLKEGTEAFF.

This sequence joins TRBV7-8 and TRBJ2-5; D not certain. V lost 7 bases and J lost 2, with 14 bases in between. The CDR3 contains 14 residues. The germline CDR1 and CDR2 sequences are SGHVS and FQNEAQ. The CDR3 loop is CASTPVSQQETQYF. For the CDR3, the DNA is TGTGCCAGCACTCCGGTTAGTCAGCAAGAGACCCAGTACTTC.

This clonotype occurred many times. V and J are TRBV7-9 and TRBJ2-3; D is unresolved. V was trimmed by 1 base and J by 2 bases, leaving 4 bases between them. CDR1 is SEHNR and CDR2 is FQNEAQ in the germline V gene (reference sequence). This CDR3 spans 13 amino acids. Here the CDR3 reads CASSLVSTDTQYF. CDR3 DNA: TGTGCCAGCAGCTTAGTGTCCACAGATACGCAGTATTTT.

Ten or more counts support this clonotype. The chain recombines TRBV6-5 with TRBJ2-5; 12 bases agree with TRBD2. Germline assignment: CDR1 MNHEY and CDR2 SVGAGI. The CDR3 spans 17 residues. Germline trimming cut 4 bases from V and 2 bases from J; bases unmatched to any gene: 8. The CDR3 nucleotides read TGTGCCAGCAGTTTCTCATCACTAGCGGGGGGACAAGAGACCCAGTACTTC. Translated, it gives CASSFSSLAGGQETQYF.

Many counts were recorded for this clonotype. The V call is TRBV12-3 or TRBV12-4, the J call TRBJ1-1, with a tentative D call TRBD1 (6 bases). V dropped 6 bases and J dropped 0 bases, with 14 bases sitting between them. The CDR3 sequence is 15 residues long. This CDR3 is CASSRGGGLNTEAFF. CDR3 bases: TGTGCCAGCAGCCGCGGGGGGGGCTTGAACACTGAAGCTTTCTTT.

This clonotype was counted many times. The chain employs TRBV28 and TRBJ2-7; 11 bases line up with TRBD1. CDR1 MDHEN and CDR2 SYDVKM come from the germline V gene. The CDR3 is made up of 14 amino acids. After removal of 4 bases from V and 6 bases from J, the junction contained 5 bases not matched to a gene. The chain's CDR3 is CASSSGQGVIEQYF. CDR3 nucleotides: TGTGCCAGCAGTTCGGGACAGGGGGTTATCGAGCAGTACTTC.

There are many counts of this clonotype. V usage is TRBV28 and J usage is TRBJ1-5; D ambiguous. The CDR3 runs 15 residues. Germline V gene sequence: CDR1 MDHEN, CDR2 SYDVKM. The ends were cut back, 3 bases at V and 4 bases at J, with 13 bases in the middle. The CDR3 DNA follows: TGTGCCAGCAGTTTCGCTCCAGAACCAAATCAGCCCCAGCATTTT. This gives the protein CASSFAPEPNQPQHF. The full variable domain, its missing parts supplied by reference TRBV28 and TRBJ1-5, is DVKVTQSSRYLVKRTGEKVFLECVQDMDHENMFWYRQDPGLGLRLIYFSYDVKMKEKGDIPEGYSVSREKKERFSLILESASTNQTSMYLCASSFAPEPNQPQHFGDGTRLSIL.

The genes are TRBV19 and TRBJ1-1, with D uncertain. The CDR3 length is 13 residues. Trimming took 5 bases from V and 4 from J, leaving 11 bases between them. The germline V gene has CDR1 LNHDA and CDR2 SQIVND (reference sequence). This chain's CDR3 is CASSFPASTEAFF. For the CDR3, the DNA is TGTGCCAGTAGTTTCCCGGCGAGCACTGAAGCTTTCTTT.

CDR3 in DNA: TGTGCCACCAGCAGAGTCGGGGCGGAAGCTTTCTTT. Translation: CATSRVGAEAFF. The gene calls are TRBV15 and TRBJ1-1, with a tentative D call TRBD1 (5 bases). The germline V and J ends were trimmed by 1 base and 8 bases, with 8 bases remaining between them. The CDR3 consists of 12 residues. Germline CDR1 is LNHNV and CDR2 is YYDKDF (reference sequence). Filled out from reference TRBV15 and TRBJ1-1, the complete variable domain reads DAMVIQNPRYQVTQFGKPVTLSCSQTLNHNVMYWYQQKSSQAPKLLFHYYDKDFNNEADTPDNFQSRRPNTSFCFLDIRSPGLGDTAMYLCATSRVGAEAFFGQGTRLTVV.

This clonotype was detected many times. This chain uses TRBV11-2 with TRBJ2-7; the D call may be TRBD1 or TRBD2 (5 bases each). Trimming stripped 0 bases from V and 2 bases from J, with 11 bases between. CDR1 and CDR2 (germline): SGHAT, FQNNGV. The CDR3 runs 15 residues. The CDR3 spells CASSLETGTTYEQYF. CDR3 bases: TGTGCCAGCAGCTTAGAGACCGGGACCACCTACGAGCAGTACTTC.

V and J are TRBV7-8 and TRBJ1-3; D is perhaps TRBD1 (5 bases). CDR3 length: 18 residues. V lost 1 base and J 3 bases, leaving 19 bases between the germline ends. Germline V CDR1 and CDR2: SGHVS, FQNEAQ. The CDR3 region is CASSLVGRGGNFGNTIYF. DNA of the CDR3: TGTGCCAGCAGCTTAGTTGGGCGGGGCGGAAATTTTGGAAACACCATATATTTT.

In the case of this clonotype: Since a much larger clone is just one base distant, this may be a read error. This chain uses TRBV6-2 or TRBV6-3 with TRBJ2-5; weak D call: TRBD1 (5 bases). Germline V gene data show CDR1 as MNHEY and CDR2 as SVGEGT. Trimming took 6 bases from V and 0 from J, leaving 14 bases between them. This CDR3 is 15 amino acids long. The CDR3: CASSQHQGYQETQYF. Here the CDR3 DNA reads TGTGCCAGCAGCCAACACCAGGGATACCAAGAGACCCAGTACTTC.

The sample holds many counts of this clonotype. CDR3 in amino acids: CSVKWALDTGELFF. CDR3 nucleotide sequence: TGCAGCGTAAAATGGGCCCTGGACACCGGGGAGCTGTTTTTT. J is TRBJ2-2 and V is TRBV29-1; unclear D gene. V lost 6 bases and J lost 3, with 14 bases in between. Germline CDR1 reads SQVTM; CDR2 reads ANQGSEA. This CDR3 is 14 amino acids long.